This is a list of T cell receptor beta chains from one sample in a study of PD-1 blockade in classical Hodgkin lymphoma. This table comes from immunoSEQ multiplex PCR, and its TCRdb copy is limited to in-frame clones, with some not included. Altogether around 16,000 clones are present, around 84% being singletons, with the ten largest covering more than 0.7%. Sequences were obtained from CD4+ T cells from blood. These TCRs come from a human donor with classical Hodgkin lymphoma. Each CDR3 is given with its conserved first and last residue. The D gene is left open where the match is weak. The size entry is marked missing in some rows and otherwise reads once, few, many or a size class.

j_call	d_call	v_call	clone_size	cdr3_nt	cdr3_aa
TRBJ2-1	-	TRBV2	-	TGTGCCAGCAGTGACTATTCGGTGTCGGAGCTCTTC	CASSDYSVSELF
TRBJ2-5	TRBD2	TRBV5-4	-	TGTGCCAGCAGCTTGGCCGGGAGCGGGAGGGTTCGAGAGACCCAGTACTTC	CASSLAGSGRVRETQYF
TRBJ2-4	-	TRBV28	once	TGTGCCAGCAGTTTAATGGGGTACAGTGCCAAAAACATTCAGTACTTC	CASSLMGYSAKNIQYF
TRBJ1-1	-	TRBV2	-	TGTGCCAGCAGTGAAGCCGCACTTGCTTTCTTT	CASSEAALAFF
TRBJ2-6	-	TRBV7-3	-	TGTGCCAGCAGCCTGGGACTCGGTGGGGCCAACGTCCTGACTTTC	CASSLGLGGANVLTF
TRBJ2-1	TRBD1	TRBV6-5	-	TGTGCCAGCAGTTACCGCCAGGGGGCCACCTACAATGAGCAGTTCTTC	CASSYRQGATYNEQFF
TRBJ2-4	TRBD1	TRBV6-6	-	TGTGCCACTACGTCAGGGGGCTTAGCCAAAAACATTCAGTACTTC	CATTSGGLAKNIQYF
TRBJ1-1	-	TRBV5-4	-	TGTGCCAGCAGCTTGGTCCTGAGCACTGAAGCTTTCTTT	CASSLVLSTEAFF
TRBJ2-1	TRBD2	TRBV14	-	TGTGCCAGCAGCCCCCTAGGTTCGGCTAGCGGGAGGAACAATGAGCAGTTCTTC	CASSPLGSASGRNNEQFF
TRBJ2-7	TRBD2	TRBV10-3	-	TGTGCCACCGCGCGGGAGTTTTACGAGCAGTACTTC	CATAREFYEQYF
TRBJ2-1	TRBD2	TRBV10-3	-	TGTGCCATCAGTGATATGGGGAGGGCCCCCAATGAGCAGTTCTTC	CAISDMGRAPNEQFF
TRBJ1-1	-	TRBV28	-	TGTGCCAGCAGTCCCGCCCGGGGCGGGAACACTGAAGCTTTCTTT	CASSPARGGNTEAFF
TRBJ1-2	-	TRBV28	-	TGTGCCAGCAAGGAGGGTTCCTATGGCTACACCTTC	CASKEGSYGYTF
TRBJ1-1	-	TRBV19	-	TGTGCCAGTACTTCCCGCGAGGTTTCAGTTGAAGCTTTCTTT	CASTSREVSVEAFF
TRBJ1-2	-	TRBV28	-	TGTGCCAGCAACAACATGTATGGCTACACCTTC	CASNNMYGYTF
TRBJ2-5	TRBD2	TRBV7-8	-	TGTGCCAGCAGCTTAAGATCGGCTAGCGGATTGAAAGAGACCCAGTACTTC	CASSLRSASGLKETQYF
TRBJ2-1	TRBD2	TRBV27	-	TGTGCCAGCAGTTCCCCGGGACTAGCGGGAGTCTACAATGAGCAGTTCTTC	CASSSPGLAGVYNEQFF
TRBJ2-1	-	TRBV20-1	-	TGCAGTGTCACCGTGGGTAGGGGGCAGTTCTTC	CSVTVGRGQFF
TRBJ2-7	TRBD1	TRBV7-2	-	TGTGCCAGCAGCTTAGCTATGACAGGGGTCCCCTACGAGCAGTACTTC	CASSLAMTGVPYEQYF
TRBJ2-1	-	TRBV5-1	-	TGCGCCAGCAGCTTGGTTGGGGGTTCAAGGCAGTTCTTC	CASSLVGGSRQFF
TRBJ1-1	TRBD1	TRBV7-2	-	TGTGCCAGCAGCTACCAGGGGGCATCTGAAGCTTTCTTT	CASSYQGASEAFF
TRBJ1-2	-	TRBV28	-	TGTGCCAGCACTGATTTCTATGGCTACACCTTC	CASTDFYGYTF
TRBJ1-4	TRBD1	TRBV4-3	-	TGCGCCAGCAGCCGGGACAGGGCTGAAAAACTGTTTTTT	CASSRDRAEKLFF
TRBJ2-7	-	TRBV13	-	TGTGCCAGCAGCTTAGGCCGTGGGGCAGAAGAGCAGTACTTC	CASSLGRGAEEQYF
TRBJ2-7	TRBD2	TRBV7-2	-	TGTGCCAGCAGCTTAGATGCGGGAGTCACCTACGAGCAGTACTTC	CASSLDAGVTYEQYF
TRBJ2-3	TRBD1	TRBV28	-	TGTGCCAGCAGTTTTCAGACAGGGGGACCAGATACGCAGTATTTT	CASSFQTGGPDTQYF
TRBJ1-1	-	TRBV5-1	-	TGCGCCAGCAGCCGGGCGTTGGACACTGAAGCTTTCTTT	CASSRALDTEAFF
TRBJ2-3	-	TRBV6-5	-	TGTGCCAGCAGTTACTCAGAGCCTGCTAGCACAGATACGCAGTATTTT	CASSYSEPASTDTQYF
TRBJ1-2	TRBD1	TRBV28	once	TGTGCCAGCAGTTTGACAGGGTCCTTCTATGGCTACACCTTC	CASSLTGSFYGYTF
TRBJ2-6	TRBD1	TRBV7-2	-	TGTGCCAGCAGCTTACGGGGACAGGGGGCGCCCGGGGCCAACGTCCTGACTTTC	CASSLRGQGAPGANVLTF
TRBJ2-2	TRBD1	TRBV27	few	TGTGCCAGCAGAAGGGGACAGATTTACACCGGGGAGCTGTTTTTT	CASRRGQIYTGELFF
TRBJ1-1	-	TRBV2	-	TGTGCCAGCAGGACGGGGAACACTGAAGCTTTCTTT	CASRTGNTEAFF
TRBJ2-7	TRBD2	TRBV10-3	-	TGTGCGGTCGGGGGAGGGGTCTCAGACGAGCAGTACTTC	CAVGGGVSDEQYF
TRBJ1-1	TRBD1	TRBV4-1	-	TGCGCCAGCAGCCAGTCCGGGACAGTTTACACTGAAGCTTTCTTT	CASSQSGTVYTEAFF
TRBJ2-3	TRBD1	TRBV30	-	TGTGCCTGCTACAGGGGAAGCACAGATACGCAGTATTTT	CACYRGSTDTQYF
TRBJ1-2	-	TRBV19	-	TGTGCCAGTAGTATGACCGGCTCTAACTATGGCTACACCTTC	CASSMTGSNYGYTF
TRBJ2-5	-	TRBV7-3	-	TGTGCCAGCAGCTTAAGGCCCCCGGGTGGTCGCGAATTAGAGAAAGAGACCCAGTACTTC	CASSLRPPGGRELEKETQYF
TRBJ2-5	-	TRBV21-1	-	TGTGCCAGCAGCAACCTAGAGACCCAGTACTTC	CASSNLETQYF
TRBJ2-7	-	TRBV11-2	once	TGTGCCAGCAGCTTTGGAGGGCCCAAGTACGAGCAGTACTTC	CASSFGGPKYEQYF
TRBJ2-7	-	TRBV11-2	-	TGTGCCAGCAGCCCGACCATCCCGAGCTCCTACGAGCAGTACTTC	CASSPTIPSSYEQYF
TRBJ1-2	-	TRBV5-8	-	TGTGCCAGCAGCTCGGGCAGGGACTATGGCTACACCTTC	CASSSGRDYGYTF